Given below is one TCR beta chain in context. This record belongs to a study of cytomegalovirus exposure and HLA in healthy donors. About the study: From HLA-typed donors, an early data release held about 85 million unique TCRs.

The PCR contained 60 Vbeta and 13 Jbeta primers. Measured with immunoSEQ multiplex PCR; TCRdb has only the in-frame clones, and not every one. The table lists some 140,000 clones, around four fifths of them singletons. J was trimmed by 0 bases and V by 6 bases; bases with no gene match: 10. Germline loops: CDR1 SGHVS, CDR2 FQNEAQ. CDR3 length equals 16 residues. Sequences were obtained from PBMCs. This receptor was obtained from a man aged 30-40 years in good health. The gene calls are TRBV7-8 and TRBJ1-1; 7 positions match TRBD1. This CDR3 is CASSKRGGTVNTEAFF. The CDR3 DNA reads TGTGCCAGCAGTAAAAGAGGGGGGACAGTGAACACTGAAGCTTTCTTT. Supplemented by reference TRBV7-8 and TRBJ1-1, the full variable domain reads GAGVSQSPRYKVAKRGQDVALRCDPISGHVSLFWYQQALGQGPEFLTYFQNEAQLDKSGLPSDRFFAERPEGSVSTLKIQRTQQEDSAVYLCASSKRGGTVNTEAFFGQGTRLTVV.